This entry lists 20 T cell receptor beta chains sequenced from one sample in a study of human T cells and chemical hapten exposure. TCRdb re-derived calls from the RACE reads in MiXCR, one entry per CDR3 protein. The data contain 110,000 or so distinct CDR3 sequences, roughly 9% of them singletons. As for time point: patch test 2, 6 weeks after DPC sensitization. Treatment: therapeutic diphenylcyclopropenone sensitization with weekly scalp DPC. Sample: whole blood, taken in connection with sensitization to the hapten diphenylcyclopropenone (DPC). The receptors originated from a woman between 40 and 55 years old with alopecia areata. Some clones in this sample may be carry-over from other donors' samples.

This clonotype was seen repeatedly, ten times or more. The genes are TRBV10-1 and TRBJ1-2, with 10 bases lining up with TRBD1. This CDR3 comprises 15 residues. V shed 5 bases and J 8 bases; nucleotides not matched to a gene: 11. Per the germline V gene, CDR1 is WNHNN and CDR2 is SYGVQD (reference sequence). CDR3 DNA: TGCGCCAGCAGTCAGGGACAGGGGCCTATTCGGGGCTACACCTTC. Translating gives CASSQGQGPIRGYTF.

This clonotype was observed a handful of times. A junction boundary mismatches the germline segment, possibly from a read error. The chain uses TRBV7-9 and TRBJ2-6; 8 bases are a match to TRBD1. This CDR3 has 19 amino acids. From germline, CDR1 is SEHNR and CDR2 FQNEAQ (reference sequence). The chain's CDR3 is CASRLGALGQASGANVLTF. The CDR3 nucleotides read TGTGCCAGCAGATTAGGGGCCTTGGGACAGGCCAGTGGGGCCAACGTCCTGACTTTC.

Turning to this clonotype: One junction end disagrees with the germline gene, perhaps due to a read error. The chain couples TRBV9 to TRBJ2-7; D is perhaps TRBD1 (6 bases). The germline gives CDR1 SGDLS, CDR2 YYNGEE. The CDR3 sequence is 15 residues long. CDR3 nucleotides: TGTGCCTGCAGCGTAGGCCCGCCAGGGGCCTACGAGCAGTACTTC. Its protein product is CACSVGPPGAYEQYF.

The chain has TRBV18 and TRBJ1-3, with D possibly TRBD1 on 5 matching bases. Looked up from germline, CDR1 is KGHSH and CDR2 is LQKENI. V gave up 3 bases and J gave up 0 bases, with 9 bases separating them. This CDR3 region has 15 residues. The CDR3 here is CASSPTESSGNTIYF. CDR3 sequence (DNA): TGTGCCAGCTCACCGACAGAATCCTCTGGAAACACCATATATTTT.

There are a few counts of this clonotype. The V gene is TRBV27, the J gene TRBJ2-2; TRBD2 might be the D (7 bases). V gave up 5 bases and J gave up 6 bases, with 13 bases separating them. This CDR3 region has 14 residues. Germline assignment: CDR1 MNHEY and CDR2 SMNVEV (reference sequence). The DNA of the CDR3 is TGTGCCAGCAGTCCCCAGGGGAGGGCCGGGGAGCTGTTTTTT. Encoded protein: CASSPQGRAGELFF.

At least ten counts were recorded for this clonotype. The chain links TRBV3-1 to TRBJ2-5, with TRBD2 as a possible D gene (5 bases). V was pared by 0 bases and J by 4 bases, with 6 bases between. CDR3 length equals 13 residues. Germline values: CDR1 LGHDT, CDR2 YNNKEL (reference sequence). CDR3 DNA sequence: TGTGCCAGCAGCCAAGAAGGAGGAGAGACCCAGTACTTC. Protein sequence: CASSQEGGETQYF.

Many counts were recorded for this clonotype. The CDR3 region is CASSLGQYWSQHF. CDR3 DNA: TGTGCCAGCAGCTTAGGACAGTACTGGTCCCAGCATTTT. The gene calls are TRBV7-2 and TRBJ1-5; possible D gene TRBD1, 5 bases. Germline V CDR1 and CDR2: SGHTA, FQGNSA. The CDR3 spans 13 residues. The germline V and J ends were trimmed by 1 base and 11 bases, with 12 bases remaining between them.

This clonotype was counted ten times or more. The rearrangement joins TRBV7-2 to TRBJ1-2; maybe TRBD1 (6 bases). This CDR3 region has 14 residues. Germline CDR1 reads SGHTA; CDR2 reads FQGNSA. Trimming stripped 5 bases from V and 4 bases from J, with 14 bases between. This CDR3 reads CASSPRTDLYGYTF. CDR3 coding DNA: TGTGCCAGCAGCCCCCGGACAGATCTCTATGGCTACACCTTC.

Concerning this clonotype itself: One junction end disagrees with the germline gene, perhaps due to a read error. The V call is TRBV6-5, the J call TRBJ2-1; D possibly matches TRBD1 or TRBD2 (6 bases each). This CDR3 is 15 amino acids long. Looked up from germline, CDR1 is MNHEY and CDR2 is SVGAGI. The CDR3 coding sequence is TGCGCCAGCTCCCTGAGGGGGGACGGCTACAATGAGCAGTTCTTC. Amino acid sequence: CASSLRGDGYNEQFF.

This clonotype was found once. The chain employs TRBV12-3 or TRBV12-4 and TRBJ1-5; 7 bases are shared with TRBD1. This CDR3 has 15 amino acids. V trimming: 3 bases; J trimming: 1 base; junction bases outside the gene matches: 3. CDR3 DNA sequence: TGTGCCAGCAGTTTGACACAGGGGAGCAATCAGCCCCAGCATTTT. Translated: CASSLTQGSNQPQHF.

Many counts were recorded for this clonotype. This sequence joins TRBV5-8 and TRBJ1-5; TRBD1 matches at 7 bases. This CDR3 spans 15 amino acids. Germline V gene lookup returns CDR1 SGHTS and CDR2 YDEGEE. With V trimmed by 6 bases and J by 5 bases, 11 bases remained unmatched. The CDR3 sequence: CASIPYRGSYQPQHF. In nucleotides, the CDR3 is TGTGCCAGCATTCCCTACAGGGGATCCTATCAGCCCCAGCATTTT.

This clonotype has at least ten counts. The genes are TRBV6-6 and TRBJ1-6; possible D gene TRBD1, 6 bases. This CDR3 is 15 amino acids long. Deletions cut 6 bases from V and 0 bases from J, with 9 bases between. Germline loops: CDR1 MNHNY, CDR2 SVGAGI (reference sequence). The CDR3 loop is CASRRDNSYNSPLHF. The CDR3, as DNA: TGTGCCAGCAGGAGGGACAACTCCTATAATTCACCCCTCCACTTT.

In this sample, this clonotype turned up many times. The chain is built from TRBV6-1 and TRBJ1-5, with 8 bases matching TRBD1. CDR1 and CDR2 from the germline V gene are MNHNS and SASEGT. This CDR3 region has 16 residues. V dropped 3 bases and J dropped 2; count of bases not matched to a gene: 6. This chain's CDR3 is CASSDRGRSGNQPQHF. The CDR3 coding sequence is TGTGCCAGCAGTGACAGGGGGCGGTCGGGCAATCAGCCCCAGCATTTT.

Written as DNA, the CDR3 is TGTGCCAGCAGTTACATCGGTGGCACCGGGGAGCTGTTTTTT. Its translation is CASSYIGGTGELFF. This rearrangement joins TRBV6-6 to TRBJ2-2; no definite D call. Germline V gene data show CDR1 as MNHNY and CDR2 as SVGAGI (reference sequence). The V and J ends lost 2 bases and 4 bases respectively, with 8 bases between them. The CDR3 is made up of 14 amino acids.

Ten or more counts support this clonotype. V and J are TRBV6-1 and TRBJ1-6, with 7 bases that match TRBD1. Germline V CDR1 and CDR2: MNHNS, SASEGT. CDR3 length: 14 residues. The trim removed 8 bases at V and 9 bases at J, leaving 10 bases unmatched. DNA of the CDR3: TGTGCCAGCGGGCCCGGGACAGTCAGTTCACCCCTCCACTTT. The encoded protein is CASGPGTVSSPLHF.

This clonotype was recorded many times. The V and J genes are TRBV12-3 or TRBV12-4 and TRBJ1-1; D is ambiguous. The CDR3 length is 13 residues. Trimming stripped 7 bases from V and 5 bases from J, with 14 bases between. The CDR3 nucleotides read TGTGCCAGCACTACCGAACTAGGGACTGAAGCTTTCTTT. Protein sequence: CASTTELGTEAFF.

This clonotype was observed a few times. DNA of the CDR3: TGTGCCAGCAGATTGGTAGGCCCGGCGCCACAGGATACGCAGTATTTT. This codes for CASRLVGPAPQDTQYF. The chain combines TRBV6-5 with TRBJ2-3; D gene unclear. The CDR3 loop spans 16 amino acids. The V and J ends lost 6 bases and 6 bases respectively, with 22 bases between them. Germline V lookup: CDR1 MNHEY, CDR2 SVGAGI.

This clonotype occurred a few times. CDR3 nucleotide sequence: TGTGCCAGCAGCTTAACGCTAGCGGGGGAAGATACGCAGTATTTT. The encoded protein is CASSLTLAGEDTQYF. The chain is built from TRBV7-2 and TRBJ2-3, with TRBD2 matching over 10 bases. V was pared by 2 bases and J by 5 bases, with 4 bases of the junction left unmatched. CDR1 and CDR2 from the germline V gene are SGHTA and FQGNSA. CDR3 length: 15 amino acids. Together with reference TRBV7-2 and TRBJ2-3, the CDR3 gives the full variable domain: GAGVSQSPSNKVTEKGKDVELRCDPISGHTALYWYRQSLGQGLEFLIYFQGNSAPDKSGLPSDRFSAERTGGSVSTLTIQRTQQEDSAVYLCASSLTLAGEDTQYFGPGTRLTVL.

This clonotype was counted between two and nine times. This sequence joins TRBV7-2 and TRBJ2-2, with D unresolved. This CDR3 has 13 amino acids. V lost 3 bases and J lost 3, with 5 bases in between. Germline CDR1 and CDR2: SGHTA and FQGNSA. CDR3 amino acids: CASSFEHTGELFF. CDR3 DNA: TGTGCCAGCAGCTTTGAACACACCGGGGAGCTGTTTTTT.

This clonotype was observed many times. The chain joins TRBV29-1 to TRBJ2-7; 8 positions agree with TRBD1. CDR3 size: 13 residues. With V trimmed by 4 bases and J by 4 bases, 6 bases remained unmatched. Germline CDR1 SQVTM, CDR2 ANQGSEA. CDR3 in amino acids: CSVADRDGYEQYF. In DNA form, the CDR3 reads TGCAGCGTTGCGGACAGGGATGGATACGAGCAGTACTTC.